This TCR beta chain was documented in a study of CD8 T cells in Susac syndrome. Details on this clonotype: Its antigen remains unknown.

TCR beta sequencing was performed on blood CD8+ and CD4+ T cells. TEMRA cells were FACS-enriched, unlike CD8+ and CD4+ T cells, which were negatively isolated. The CDR3 length is 21 residues. Trimming removed 4 bases from V and 0 bases from J; junction bases left unmatched: 23. From germline, CDR1 is DFQATT and CDR2 SNEGSKA (reference sequence). Study-wide points: TCR sequencing and HLA analysis covered a relatively small number of individuals.

Random-hexamer reverse transcription was applied to 0.5 to 1 ug RNA. TCR beta CDR3 was amplified by immunoSEQ covering 54 Vbeta and 13 Jbeta. TCRdb reprocessed the immunoSEQ multiplex PCR reads with MiXCR, giving one entry per CDR3 protein. The table shows 160,000 or so distinct CDR3 sequences, with roughly 94% occurring only once. The sample was CD8+ T cells from PBMCs. V and J are TRBV20-1 and TRBJ1-2; 10 positions match TRBD1. The source of this sequence is a human donor with multiple sclerosis. CDR3 sequence (DNA): TGCAGTGCTAAAGACAGGGGGCGGATCGAAGACGCTTCCTACTCTAACTATGGCTACACCTTC. Translating it yields CSAKDRGRIEDASYSNYGYTF.